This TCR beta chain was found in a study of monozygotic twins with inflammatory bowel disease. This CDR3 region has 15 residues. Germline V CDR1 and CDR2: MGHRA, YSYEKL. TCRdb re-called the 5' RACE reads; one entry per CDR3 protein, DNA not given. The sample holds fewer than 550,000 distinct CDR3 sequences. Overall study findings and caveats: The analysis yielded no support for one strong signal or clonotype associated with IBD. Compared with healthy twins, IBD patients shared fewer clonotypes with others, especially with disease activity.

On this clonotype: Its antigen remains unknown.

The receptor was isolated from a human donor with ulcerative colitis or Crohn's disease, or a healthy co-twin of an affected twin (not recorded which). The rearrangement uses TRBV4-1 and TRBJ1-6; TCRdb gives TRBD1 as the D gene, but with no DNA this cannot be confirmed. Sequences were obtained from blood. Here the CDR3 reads CASSQDWTALIPLHF.